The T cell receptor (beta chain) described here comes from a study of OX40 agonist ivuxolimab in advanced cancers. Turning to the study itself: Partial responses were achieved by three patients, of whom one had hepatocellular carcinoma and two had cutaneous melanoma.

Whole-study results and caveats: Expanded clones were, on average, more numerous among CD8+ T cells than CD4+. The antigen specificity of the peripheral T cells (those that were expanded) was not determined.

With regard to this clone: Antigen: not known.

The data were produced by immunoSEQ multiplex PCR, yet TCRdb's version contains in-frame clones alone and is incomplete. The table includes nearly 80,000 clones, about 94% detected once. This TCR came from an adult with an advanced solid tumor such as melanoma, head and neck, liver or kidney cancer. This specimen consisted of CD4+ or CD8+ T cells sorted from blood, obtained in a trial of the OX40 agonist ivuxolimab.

The CDR3 region has the DNA TGTGCCAGCAGTTACGAGGGTTCTTCCTACGAGCAGTACTTC. It encodes CASSYEGSSYEQYF. The rearrangement joins TRBV6-6 to TRBJ2-7; D is possibly TRBD2 (5 bases). CDR3 length: 14 residues. V was cut by 2 bases and J by 1 base, with 9 bases left in between. Germline lookup yields CDR1 MNHNY and CDR2 SVGAGI (reference sequence).